These 22 T cell receptor beta chains were all obtained from the same sample, sequenced in a study of fetal regulatory T cell absence and autoimmunity. The repertoire was sequenced with immunoSEQ multiplex PCR; TCRdb's copy has only in-frame clones and lacks some. This sample has approximately 49,000 clones, with about four fifths found just once. The source material was cord blood. These receptors all come from a newborn boy with IPEX syndrome.

CDR3 sequence: CAWRKGGVTDTQYF. In DNA form, the CDR3 reads TGTGCCTGGAGAAAAGGGGGAGTCACAGATACGCAGTATTTT. The V and J genes are TRBV30 and TRBJ2-3; D possibly corresponds to TRBD1 (6 bases). The V gene's germline CDR1 is GTSNPN and CDR2 SVGIG (reference sequence). Trimming stripped 3 bases from V and 2 bases from J, with 12 bases between. This CDR3 is built from 14 residues. Together with reference TRBV30 and TRBJ2-3, the CDR3 gives the full variable domain: SQTIHQWPATLVQPVGSPLSLECTVEGTSNPNLYWYRQAAGRGLQLLFYSVGIGQISSEVPQNLSASRPQDRQFILSSKKLLLSDSGFYLCAWRKGGVTDTQYFGPGTRLTVL.

The chain is built from TRBV6-1 and TRBJ2-1; 8 bases map to TRBD2. CDR1 MNHNS and CDR2 SASEGT come from the germline V gene. The CDR3 sequence is 15 residues long. The trim removed 3 bases at V and 2 bases at J, leaving 3 bases unmatched. CDR3 nucleotides: TGTGCCAGCAGTGACCGGGGGGGCCCCTACAATGAGCAGTTCTTC. It translates to CASSDRGGPYNEQFF.

This chain links TRBV5-1 with TRBJ2-1; D is unclear. CDR3 length equals 13 residues. Deletions cut 3 bases from V and 4 bases from J, with 8 bases between. Looked up from germline, CDR1 is SGHRS and CDR2 is YFSETQ. Written as DNA, the CDR3 is TGCGCCAGCAGCTCAGAGACTTACAATGAGCAGTTCTTC. The encoded protein is CASSSETYNEQFF. Complete variable domain (other parts from reference TRBV5-1 and TRBJ2-1): KAGVTQTPRYLIKTRGQQVTLSCSPISGHRSVSWYQQTPGQGLQFLFEYFSETQRNKGNFPGRFSGRQFSNSRSEMNVSTLELGDSALYLCASSSETYNEQFFGPGTRLTVL.

The chain is built from TRBV4-1 and TRBJ2-2; TRBD2 aligns across 8 bases. Per the germline V gene, CDR1 is MGHRA and CDR2 is YSYEKL. The CDR3 extends over 17 amino acids. Germline trimming cut 0 bases from V and 3 bases from J; bases unmatched to any gene: 6. The CDR3 sequence is CASSQDQGLAHTGELFF. In nucleotides, the CDR3 is TGCGCCAGCAGCCAAGATCAAGGACTAGCACACACCGGGGAGCTGTTTTTT.

V usage is TRBV7-8 and J usage is TRBJ2-7; 8 bases align to TRBD2. The germline V gene encodes CDR1 SGHVS and CDR2 FQNEAQ. The CDR3 length is 15 residues. Germline trimming cut 1 base from V and 2 bases from J; bases unmatched to any gene: 4. The CDR3 loop reads CASSLDGGGPYEQYF. The CDR3 DNA is TGTGCCAGCAGCTTAGACGGCGGGGGGCCCTACGAGCAGTACTTC.

The V and J genes are TRBV5-1 and TRBJ2-5, with 14 bases identical to TRBD2. CDR1 and CDR2 (germline): SGHRS, YFSETQ. The CDR3 has 15 residues. V was clipped by 7 bases and J by 7 bases; unmatched bases: 9. The CDR3 protein is CASCLTSGGAGTQYF. In DNA form, the CDR3 reads TGCGCCAGCTGTTTGACTAGCGGGGGGGCCGGGACCCAGTACTTC.

The chain carries TRBV19 and TRBJ1-5, with 11 bases identical to TRBD1. The CDR3 loop spans 16 amino acids. Per germline, CDR1 LNHDA and CDR2 SQIVND (reference sequence). V lost 6 bases and J lost 6; bases outside the gene matches: 10. This CDR3 reads CASSLIGQGAGQPQHF. In nucleotides, the CDR3 is TGTGCCAGTAGCCTGATCGGACAGGGGGCCGGTCAGCCCCAGCATTTT.

As to this clone: Relative to the germline gene, one junction end is altered; a read error may explain this. The gene calls are TRBV7-2 and TRBJ2-3; the D gene is possibly TRBD2 (5 bases). The CDR3 consists of 11 residues. The germline V gene encodes CDR1 SGHTA and CDR2 FQGNSA. CDR3 region: CASSFFTAVVF. The CDR3 bases are TGTGCCAGCAGCTTTTTTACAGCGGTGGTTTTT.

V and J are TRBV19 and TRBJ1-2; 7 bases match TRBD1. The V segment lost 1 base and the J segment 8 bases; nucleotides outside the gene matches: 10. The CDR3 consists of 15 residues. The germline gives CDR1 LNHDA, CDR2 SQIVND (reference sequence). CDR3 amino acids: CASSIAVTGEWGYTF. Here the CDR3 DNA reads TGTGCCAGTAGTATAGCCGTCACAGGGGAGTGGGGCTACACCTTC.

The chain has TRBV5-4 and TRBJ2-1; 14 bases are shared with TRBD2. Germline CDR1 is SGHNT and CDR2 is YYREEE (reference sequence). The V segment lost 4 bases and the J segment 0 bases; nucleotides outside the gene matches: 12. The CDR3 has 20 residues. The CDR3 here is CASSGRLAGGTLSSYNEQFF. CDR3 in DNA: TGTGCCAGCAGCGGAAGACTAGCGGGGGGGACCCTAAGCTCCTACAATGAGCAGTTCTTC.

The chain is built from TRBV7-2 and TRBJ2-7; D perhaps matches TRBD2 (7 bases). With 2 bases removed from V and 2 bases from J, the gap between germline ends came to 10 bases. The CDR3 runs 14 residues. Germline CDR1 and CDR2: SGHTA and FQGNSA. The CDR3 protein is CASSLRGGTYEQYF. The CDR3 region has the DNA TGTGCCAGCAGCTTAAGGGGGGGGACCTACGAGCAGTACTTC.

The chain has TRBV7-6 and TRBJ2-7; tentatively, D is TRBD2 (6 bases). Looked up from germline, CDR1 is SGHVS and CDR2 is FNYEAQ. V lost 2 bases and J lost 2, with 13 bases in between. The CDR3 is 15 residues long. The CDR3 loop reads CASSLRGTATYEQYF. As DNA, the CDR3 is TGTGCCAGCAGCTTACGCGGGACGGCTACCTACGAGCAGTACTTC.

J is TRBJ1-2 and V is TRBV5-6; possibly TRBD1 for D (5 bases). The CDR3 loop spans 15 amino acids. Trimming removed 3 bases at V and 0 bases at J, with 12 bases between. The germline gives CDR1 SGHDT, CDR2 YYEEEE. The CDR3: CASSYGTQANYGYTF. The CDR3 DNA is TGTGCCAGCAGCTACGGGACTCAGGCTAACTATGGCTACACCTTC.

The rearrangement joins TRBV19 to TRBJ2-4, with a possible D match to TRBD1 (6 bases). The CDR3 loop spans 16 amino acids. The ends were cut back, 3 bases at V and 0 bases at J, with 12 bases in the middle. In germline, CDR1 is LNHDA, CDR2 SQIVND (reference sequence). In DNA, the CDR3 is TGTGCCAGTAGTATCAAGGGGACACTAGCCAAAAACATTCAGTACTTC. Translation: CASSIKGTLAKNIQYF.

The chain joins TRBV6-5 to TRBJ1-5; D possibly corresponds to TRBD1 (5 bases). CDR3 length: 15 residues. Trimming took 6 bases from V and 5 from J, leaving 17 bases between them. Per germline, CDR1 MNHEY and CDR2 SVGAGI. CDR3 protein: CASRLYRPSYQPQHF. CDR3 DNA: TGTGCCAGCAGGCTTTACAGGCCCTCTTATCAGCCCCAGCATTTT.

This clone was recorded once. The junction does not match germline at one end; this may be a read error. The rearrangement uses TRBV7-2 and TRBJ1-1; maybe TRBD1 (5 bases). The CDR3 runs to 13 residues. Germline CDR1 reads SGHTA; CDR2 reads FQGNSA. CDR3 sequence: CASSLTGRLERPF. The CDR3 DNA reads TGTGCCAGCAGCTTGACGGGACGCCTCGAACGACCTTTT. The whole variable domain, remainder taken from reference TRBV7-2 and TRBJ1-1, is GAGVSQSPSNKVTEKGKDVELRCDPISGHTALYWYRQSLGQGLEFLIYFQGNSAPDKSGLPSDRFSAERTGGSVSTLTIQRTQQEDSAVYLCASSLTGRLERPFGQGTRLTVV.

The chain is built from TRBV27 and TRBJ1-1; 8 bases line up with TRBD1. V trimming: 0 bases; J trimming: 6 bases; junction bases outside the gene matches: 6. CDR3 length equals 15 residues. The V gene's germline CDR1 is MNHEY and CDR2 SMNVEV (reference sequence). The CDR3 region is CASSLSRTGRAEAFF. DNA for the CDR3: TGTGCCAGCAGTTTATCTAGGACAGGGAGAGCTGAAGCTTTCTTT.

This chain joins TRBV23-1 and TRBJ2-7, with D tentatively TRBD1 (6 bases). TRBV23-1 is noted as an ORF with a role that remains uncertain. The CDR3 has 20 amino acids. With 0 bases removed from V and 1 base from J, the gap between germline ends came to 25 bases. CDR3 bases: TGCGCCAGCAGTCAATCTGGGGGCAGGGAACCCAGATCCTGGTCCTACGAGCAGTACTTC. As protein: CASSQSGGREPRSWSYEQYF.

This clone was picked up a small number of times. This chain connects TRBV4-2 to TRBJ2-7; a possible D gene is TRBD2 (5 bases). The CDR3 contains 12 residues. CDR1 LGHNA and CDR2 YNFKEQ come from the germline V gene. Trimming left V 1 base short and J 5 bases short, with 6 bases between. The CDR3 protein is CASSQGRDEQYF. The CDR3 DNA reads as TGTGCCAGCAGCCAAGGGCGGGACGAGCAGTACTTC.

This chain uses TRBV4-2 with TRBJ2-1; TRBD2 matches at 8 bases. Germline V gives CDR1 LGHNA, CDR2 YNFKEQ. There are 15 residues in the CDR3. The ends lost 1 base at V and 8 bases at J; junction bases unmatched: 7. This chain's CDR3 is CASSQVGASGHEQFF. For the CDR3, the DNA is TGTGCCAGCAGCCAAGTAGGGGCTAGCGGGCATGAGCAGTTCTTC.

The chain employs TRBV7-2 and TRBJ2-3; TRBD1 might be the D (5 bases). The CDR3 contains 13 residues. Germline CDR1 and CDR2: SGHTA and FQGNSA. Between the trimmed V and J ends, which lost 2 bases and 5 bases, there was a span of 8 bases. The CDR3 spells CASSLRRGDTQYF. The CDR3 nucleotides are TGTGCCAGCAGCTTACGTAGGGGAGATACGCAGTATTTT.

The CDR3 DNA reads as TGCGCCAGCAGCTTAAGATCAGGCTCGAACACTGAAGCTTTCTTT. Encoded protein: CASSLRSGSNTEAFF. This chain connects TRBV5-1 to TRBJ1-1; D not resolved. The germline V and J ends were trimmed by 2 bases and 1 base, with 12 bases remaining between them. This CDR3 spans 15 amino acids. Looked up from germline, CDR1 is SGHRS and CDR2 is YFSETQ.